Listed below are T cell receptor beta chains from one sample, sequenced in a study of blood T cell repertoires in COVID-19. This table comes from immunoSEQ multiplex PCR, and its TCRdb copy is limited to in-frame clones, with some not included. The repertoire consists of under 300,000 clones, with about nine tenths occurring once and the leading ten covering roughly 2.1%. Sequenced material: peripheral blood. These receptors were collected from a man aged 50 to 59 with acute or convalescent COVID-19. CDR3s include the opening cysteine and the closing phenylalanine or tryptophan. A D gene is named only where the DNA matches it firmly. Expanded clones get a size class; other rows say once, few or many, or leave the size out.

J gene: TRBJ1-2
clone size: -
D gene: TRBD1
V gene: TRBV5-6
CDR3 protein: CASSLGRGPGYTF
CDR3 DNA: TGTGCCAGCAGCTTGGGCAGGGGGCCTGGCTACACCTTC

J gene: TRBJ1-2
clone size: -
D gene: TRBD1
V gene: TRBV11-2
CDR3 protein: CASSHGTGPPFGF
CDR3 DNA: TGTGCCAGCAGCCACGGGACAGGGCCGCCTTTTGGCTTC

J gene: TRBJ1-2
clone size: -
D gene: -
V gene: TRBV18
CDR3 protein: CASSQNAGAYGYTF
CDR3 DNA: TGTGCCAGCTCACAGAATGCAGGGGCCTATGGCTACACCTTC

J gene: TRBJ2-2
clone size: -
D gene: -
V gene: TRBV7-3
CDR3 protein: CASSLGSGLSGELFF
CDR3 DNA: TGTGCCAGCAGCTTAGGGTCGGGGTTGTCCGGGGAGCTGTTTTTT

J gene: TRBJ1-2
clone size: -
D gene: -
V gene: TRBV5-4
CDR3 protein: CASSLATGQSYGYTF
CDR3 DNA: TGTGCCAGCAGCTTGGCGACCGGACAGAGCTATGGCTACACCTTC

J gene: TRBJ1-1
clone size: -
D gene: TRBD1
V gene: TRBV3-1/TRBV3-2
CDR3 protein: CASSEGQGVDTEAFF
CDR3 DNA: TGTGCCAGCAGCGAAGGACAGGGAGTGGACACTGAAGCTTTCTTT

J gene: TRBJ2-2
clone size: -
D gene: -
V gene: TRBV24-1
CDR3 protein: CATSDFSGGELFF
CDR3 DNA: TGTGCCACCAGTGATTTCAGCGGCGGGGAGCTGTTTTTT

J gene: TRBJ2-1
clone size: -
D gene: TRBD2
V gene: TRBV27
CDR3 protein: CASSSLAGDNEQFF
CDR3 DNA: TGTGCCAGCAGTTCACTAGCGGGGGACAATGAGCAGTTCTTC

J gene: TRBJ2-3
clone size: -
D gene: TRBD2
V gene: TRBV4-1
CDR3 protein: CASRGLAGETLGDTQYF
CDR3 DNA: TGCGCCAGCAGAGGGCTAGCGGGGGAAACACTCGGAGATACGCAGTATTTT

J gene: TRBJ1-2
clone size: -
D gene: -
V gene: TRBV30
CDR3 protein: CAWSIGKATYGYTF
CDR3 DNA: TGTGCCTGGAGTATCGGGAAAGCTACTTATGGCTACACCTTC

J gene: TRBJ2-5
clone size: -
D gene: -
V gene: TRBV29-1
CDR3 protein: CSARDDSQETQYF
CDR3 DNA: TGCAGCGCCCGCGACGACAGTCAAGAGACCCAGTACTTC

J gene: TRBJ2-2
clone size: once
D gene: -
V gene: TRBV7-3
CDR3 protein: CASSPRTGGTGELFF
CDR3 DNA: TGTGCCAGCAGCCCCCGGACAGGAGGGACCGGGGAGCTGTTTTTT

J gene: TRBJ2-1
clone size: few
D gene: TRBD1
V gene: TRBV19
CDR3 protein: CASSSLTGVRDEQFF
CDR3 DNA: TGTGCCAGTAGTTCGCTGACAGGGGTTAGGGATGAGCAGTTCTTC

J gene: TRBJ1-4
clone size: -
D gene: TRBD1
V gene: TRBV7-8
CDR3 protein: CASSLEGGAYEKLFF
CDR3 DNA: TGTGCCAGCAGCTTAGAAGGGGGCGCGTATGAAAAACTGTTTTTT

J gene: TRBJ1-1
clone size: -
D gene: -
V gene: TRBV2
CDR3 protein: CASSPLGGANEAFF
CDR3 DNA: TGTGCCAGCAGCCCCCTCGGCGGGGCTAATGAAGCTTTCTTT

J gene: TRBJ1-5
clone size: -
D gene: -
V gene: TRBV12-3/TRBV12-4
CDR3 protein: CASTEVVNQPQHF
CDR3 DNA: TGTGCCAGCACCGAGGTGGTCAATCAGCCCCAGCATTTT

J gene: TRBJ1-5
clone size: -
D gene: TRBD1
V gene: TRBV29-1
CDR3 protein: CSVADRGNQPQHF
CDR3 DNA: TGCAGCGTAGCAGACAGGGGCAATCAGCCCCAGCATTTT

J gene: TRBJ2-3
clone size: -
D gene: -
V gene: TRBV9
CDR3 protein: CASTHDGGMADTQYF
CDR3 DNA: TGTGCCAGCACCCATGACGGGGGAATGGCAGATACGCAGTATTTT

J gene: TRBJ2-2
clone size: -
D gene: -
V gene: TRBV27
CDR3 protein: CASKAREFSGELFF
CDR3 DNA: TGTGCCAGCAAGGCGAGGGAGTTCTCCGGGGAGCTGTTTTTT

J gene: TRBJ1-2
clone size: -
D gene: TRBD1
V gene: TRBV6-1
CDR3 protein: CASSRDRANYGYTF
CDR3 DNA: TGTGCCAGCTCACGGGACAGGGCTAACTATGGCTACACCTTC

J gene: TRBJ1-1
clone size: -
D gene: TRBD1
V gene: TRBV19
CDR3 protein: CASSTAAADRGPEAFF
CDR3 DNA: TGTGCCAGTAGTACAGCCGCGGCGGACAGGGGCCCTGAAGCTTTCTTT

J gene: TRBJ1-4
clone size: few
D gene: TRBD1
V gene: TRBV29-1
CDR3 protein: CSVGDRGQKLFF
CDR3 DNA: TGCAGCGTTGGTGACAGGGGGCAAAAACTGTTTTTT

J gene: TRBJ2-2
clone size: -
D gene: TRBD2
V gene: TRBV7-2
CDR3 protein: CASSFRGGANTGELFF
CDR3 DNA: TGTGCCAGCAGCTTTCGCGGGGGGGCGAACACCGGGGAGCTGTTTTTT

J gene: TRBJ2-7
clone size: -
D gene: TRBD1
V gene: TRBV30
CDR3 protein: CAWSVGQGAHEQYF
CDR3 DNA: TGTGCCTGGAGTGTGGGACAGGGGGCCCACGAGCAGTACTTC

J gene: TRBJ1-1
clone size: once
D gene: -
V gene: TRBV19
CDR3 protein: CAIDGRGTEAFF
CDR3 DNA: TGTGCCATCGACGGTAGAGGGACTGAAGCTTTCTTT

J gene: TRBJ1-1
clone size: -
D gene: -
V gene: TRBV9
CDR3 protein: CASSVGADMNTEAFF
CDR3 DNA: TGTGCCAGCAGCGTAGGGGCAGATATGAACACTGAAGCTTTCTTT

J gene: TRBJ2-1
clone size: -
D gene: TRBD2
V gene: TRBV10-2
CDR3 protein: CASSDWLAGGNEQFF
CDR3 DNA: TGCGCCAGCAGTGATTGGCTAGCGGGGGGCAATGAGCAGTTCTTC

J gene: TRBJ1-1
clone size: -
D gene: TRBD1
V gene: TRBV3-1/TRBV3-2
CDR3 protein: CASSLGGQEVEAFF
CDR3 DNA: TGTGCCAGCAGCCTCGGAGGACAGGAGGTTGAAGCTTTCTTT

J gene: TRBJ1-1
clone size: -
D gene: TRBD1
V gene: TRBV6-6
CDR3 protein: CASSLRDRGGAFF
CDR3 DNA: TGTGCCAGCAGTCTCCGGGACAGGGGGGGAGCTTTCTTT

J gene: TRBJ1-1
clone size: once
D gene: -
V gene: TRBV2
CDR3 protein: CASSDEGANTEAFF
CDR3 DNA: TGTGCCAGCAGTGATGAGGGTGCGAACACTGAAGCTTTCTTT

J gene: TRBJ2-1
clone size: -
D gene: TRBD2
V gene: TRBV3-1/TRBV3-2
CDR3 protein: CASSHHFKRGAYNEQFF
CDR3 DNA: TGTGCCAGCAGCCACCACTTCAAGCGGGGGGCCTACAATGAGCAGTTCTTC

J gene: TRBJ2-2
clone size: few
D gene: -
V gene: TRBV10-3
CDR3 protein: CAISGTSNTGELFF
CDR3 DNA: TGTGCCATCAGCGGGACATCGAACACCGGGGAGCTGTTTTTT

J gene: TRBJ2-7
clone size: -
D gene: -
V gene: TRBV5-4
CDR3 protein: CASRPASESSYEQYF
CDR3 DNA: TGTGCCAGCAGGCCGGCTTCGGAGAGCTCCTACGAGCAGTACTTC

J gene: TRBJ1-2
clone size: -
D gene: -
V gene: TRBV18
CDR3 protein: CASSLGTPYGYTF
CDR3 DNA: TGTGCCAGCTCACTAGGGACACCTTATGGCTACACCTTC

J gene: TRBJ1-1
clone size: -
D gene: -
V gene: TRBV7-6
CDR3 protein: CASSLGGPLEGEAFF
CDR3 DNA: TGTGCCAGCAGCCTGGGTGGGCCCCTAGAGGGTGAAGCTTTCTTT

J gene: TRBJ1-1
clone size: -
D gene: -
V gene: TRBV5-5
CDR3 protein: CASSLGVGDTEAFF
CDR3 DNA: TGTGCCAGCAGCCTCGGGGTTGGGGATACTGAAGCTTTCTTT

J gene: TRBJ2-2
clone size: once
D gene: -
V gene: TRBV12-3/TRBV12-4
CDR3 protein: CASSFIAAGELFF
CDR3 DNA: TGTGCCAGCAGTTTCATCGCGGCTGGGGAGCTGTTTTTT

J gene: TRBJ1-2
clone size: -
D gene: TRBD1
V gene: TRBV5-8
CDR3 protein: CASSLDRVGYTF
CDR3 DNA: TGTGCCAGCAGCCTTGACAGGGTAGGCTACACCTTC

J gene: TRBJ1-1
clone size: -
D gene: -
V gene: TRBV4-2
CDR3 protein: CASSLRFQAPNTEAFF
CDR3 DNA: TGTGCCAGCAGCCTAAGATTTCAGGCACCGAACACTGAAGCTTTCTTT

J gene: TRBJ2-1
clone size: -
D gene: -
V gene: TRBV11-3
CDR3 protein: CASSLDLPGLGGHEQFF
CDR3 DNA: TGTGCCAGCAGCTTAGATCTACCGGGACTAGGGGGCCATGAGCAGTTCTTC

J gene: TRBJ2-3
clone size: -
D gene: TRBD1
V gene: TRBV7-3
CDR3 protein: CASSLRRGQGPTDTQYF
CDR3 DNA: TGTGCCAGCAGCTTAAGGAGGGGACAGGGACCCACAGATACGCAGTATTTT

J gene: TRBJ2-7
clone size: many
D gene: TRBD2
V gene: TRBV7-6
CDR3 protein: CASSLEVGGEQYF
CDR3 DNA: TGTGCCAGCAGCTTAGAGGTGGGGGGGGAGCAGTACTTC

J gene: TRBJ2-5
clone size: -
D gene: TRBD2
V gene: TRBV19
CDR3 protein: CASSMTSGGAYNLETQYF
CDR3 DNA: TGTGCCAGTAGTATGACTAGCGGGGGGGCCTATAATTTAGAGACCCAGTACTTC

J gene: TRBJ2-7
clone size: -
D gene: -
V gene: TRBV7-2
CDR3 protein: CASSRTSSYEQYF
CDR3 DNA: TGTGCCAGCAGCCGGACTTCATCCTACGAGCAGTACTTC

J gene: TRBJ1-1
clone size: -
D gene: -
V gene: TRBV13
CDR3 protein: CASTSFRRNTEAFF
CDR3 DNA: TGTGCCAGCACATCCTTCAGGCGGAACACTGAAGCTTTCTTT

J gene: TRBJ2-3
clone size: -
D gene: -
V gene: TRBV11-1
CDR3 protein: CASSKITGLYTDTQYF
CDR3 DNA: TGTGCCAGCAGCAAGATCACGGGACTGTACACAGATACGCAGTATTTT

J gene: TRBJ1-2
clone size: once
D gene: -
V gene: TRBV6-4
CDR3 protein: CASSDPYYGYTF
CDR3 DNA: TGTGCCAGCAGTGATCCCTACTATGGCTACACCTTC

J gene: TRBJ2-2
clone size: -
D gene: -
V gene: TRBV9
CDR3 protein: CASSVGPSGAGELFF
CDR3 DNA: TGTGCCAGCAGCGTAGGGCCGTCAGGGGCCGGGGAGCTGTTTTTT

J gene: TRBJ2-3
clone size: -
D gene: TRBD2
V gene: TRBV9
CDR3 protein: CASSVTSGGYTDTQYF
CDR3 DNA: TGTGCCAGCAGCGTTACTAGCGGGGGGTACACAGATACGCAGTATTTT

J gene: TRBJ2-3
clone size: -
D gene: -
V gene: TRBV18
CDR3 protein: CASSPRSGVTDTQYF
CDR3 DNA: TGTGCCAGCTCACCACGTTCGGGGGTTACAGATACGCAGTATTTT

J gene: TRBJ2-1
clone size: -
D gene: -
V gene: TRBV27
CDR3 protein: CASKAGGGLNEQFF
CDR3 DNA: TGTGCCAGCAAGGCCGGCGGCGGTCTGAATGAGCAGTTCTTC

J gene: TRBJ2-7
clone size: -
D gene: -
V gene: TRBV5-5
CDR3 protein: CASGGSEQYF
CDR3 DNA: TGTGCCAGCGGGGGGAGCGAGCAGTACTTC

J gene: TRBJ2-3
clone size: -
D gene: TRBD2
V gene: TRBV7-2
CDR3 protein: CASSNPSGSTDTQYF
CDR3 DNA: TGTGCCAGCAGCAACCCTAGCGGTAGCACAGATACGCAGTATTTT

J gene: TRBJ1-6
clone size: -
D gene: -
V gene: TRBV5-6
CDR3 protein: CASSHRDSNSPLHF
CDR3 DNA: TGTGCCAGCAGCCACCGGGACTCGAATTCACCCCTCCACTTT

J gene: TRBJ1-2
clone size: -
D gene: TRBD1
V gene: TRBV5-6
CDR3 protein: CASSSGQIYGYTF
CDR3 DNA: TGTGCCAGCAGCTCGGGACAGATATATGGCTACACCTTC